This T cell receptor (beta chain) was found in a study of control samples from healthy donors and cancer patients. Trimming cost V 0 bases and J 4 bases, with 15 bases left between them. The germline V gene encodes CDR1 LNHNV and CDR2 YYDKDF (reference sequence). The CDR3 totals 16 residues. Assay: immunoSEQ multiplex PCR; the TCRdb copy retains only in-frame clones and omits some. This table has about 120,000 clones, 93% appearing once. This sequence originates from a man aged 25 to 40 in good health. This chain uses TRBV15 with TRBJ2-5; D perhaps matches TRBD2 (5 bases). Sequencing was done on a sample of blood. In DNA form, the CDR3 reads TGTGCCACCAGCAGAGATCGCGAGGGCGTAGGAGAGACCCAGTACTTC. Encoded protein: CATSRDREGVGETQYF.